This paragraph covers one T cell receptor (beta chain) sequence. The data stem from a study of radiotherapy plus CTLA-4 blockade in lung cancer. Across the study: Among enrolled patients, less than 20% responded and roughly 30% achieved disease control.

Generated by immunoSEQ multiplex PCR, the TCRdb table keeps only in-frame clones and is missing some. The sample has more than 40,000 clones, about 88% seen once. This material consisted of peripheral blood, taken from a patient treated with radiotherapy plus ipilimumab. The TCR was taken from a human donor with non-small cell lung cancer whose response to radiotherapy plus ipilimumab could not be evaluated.

The CDR3 bases are TGCGCCAGCAGCCAAGATAGGGGAGGAAGCGGGGGGGCAAATGAGCAGTTCTTC. Translated: CASSQDRGGSGGANEQFF. The chain uses TRBV4-3 and TRBJ2-1, with 10 bases aligning to TRBD2. CDR1 and CDR2 (germline): LGHNA, YSLEER. The CDR3 has 18 residues. V lost 0 bases, J lost 7 bases, and 12 bases stayed unmatched.